The present T cell receptor beta chain was sequenced within a study of T cell responses to AZD1222 COVID-19 vaccine. Overall study findings and caveats: Spike-specific TCR depth and breadth grew after two AZD1222 doses. Within unmutated variant regions lay the reported targets of nearly half of spike-specific TCRs. White British people made up most donors, females outnumbered males, and clonal diversity was possibly underestimated.

The protocol was immunoSEQ multiplex PCR, while the TCRdb copy is restricted to in-frame clones and leaves out a portion. The data contain around 83,000 clones, around 88% of them singletons. The CDR3 loop spans 14 amino acids. Trimming took 2 bases from V and 2 from J, leaving 7 bases between them. Germline-derived CDR1 and CDR2 are LGHNA and YNFKEQ. Regarding this clone: Its antigen is still unknown.

The receptor's source is an adult in good health. The gene calls are TRBV4-2 and TRBJ1-5; D is unclear. The sequences come from peripheral blood, collected on day 0 of AZD1222 vaccination. CDR3 sequence reads: CASSQLVRNQPQHF. DNA of the CDR3: TGTGCCAGCAGCCAACTTGTCCGCAATCAGCCCCAGCATTTT.